This T cell receptor (beta chain) was captured by sequencing in a study of blood T cell repertoires in COVID-19. The wider study: The United States, Italy and Spain provided the acute and convalescent COVID-19 samples. From T cells, B-cell-depleted T cells, or PBMCs came the material, which was cDNA or gDNA.

V was trimmed by 4 bases and J by 3 bases, leaving 5 bases between them. Germline CDR1 SGHNT, CDR2 YYREEE (reference sequence). This CDR3 spans 11 amino acids. In the original analysis: Amplification of reference gene primers was used by the study to estimate nucleated cell counts. TCRdb keeps only in-frame clones here, not all; method: immunoSEQ multiplex PCR. V, J and clone size were drawn from that table, and D and trimming were deduced from the DNA. The table includes some 200,000 clones, roughly four fifths detected once. The source of this sequence is a woman aged 30 to 39 who had recovered from COVID-19. The sample comprised peripheral blood. This chain joins TRBV5-4 and TRBJ2-7, with D unresolved. The CDR3 spells CASSIYYEQYF. CDR3 nucleotide sequence: TGTGCCAGCAGCATATACTACGAGCAGTACTTC.